Listed below are T cell receptor beta chains from one sample, sequenced in a study of monozygotic twins with inflammatory bowel disease. Reanalyzing the 5' RACE reads, TCRdb keeps one entry per CDR3 protein, without DNA. The sample includes around 410,000 distinct CDR3 sequences. Source material: blood. The receptors come from a human donor with ulcerative colitis or Crohn's disease, or a healthy co-twin of an affected twin (not recorded which). CDR3s include the opening cysteine and the closing phenylalanine or tryptophan. The order of the fields is V gene, J gene, CDR3 protein.

TRBV2	TRBJ1-1	CASKEEGKGGVTEAFF
TRBV4-3	TRBJ2-5	CASSQDGQTQYF
TRBV20-1	TRBJ1-2	CSARDQGGYTF
TRBV15	TRBJ2-2	CATSTGSTGELFF
TRBV10-3	TRBJ2-3	CAISESLGDLRGTQYF
TRBV5-5	TRBJ2-5	CASSPTVRDTLETQYF
TRBV9	TRBJ2-5	CASSVGETSGTGTQYF
TRBV20-1	TRBJ2-7	CSVTGSGYEQYF
TRBV18	TRBJ2-6	CASSPLGVTGANVLTF
TRBV9	TRBJ2-7	CASSVATGPVGEQYF
TRBV5-4	TRBJ1-1	CASSPRRRETEAFF
TRBV12-3/TRBV12-4	TRBJ1-2	CASSFWVGVANYGYTF
TRBV5-6	TRBJ1-1	CASSSGTGRGEAFF
TRBV5-1	TRBJ2-5	CASSPGQIQETQYF
TRBV6-5	TRBJ2-3	CASGERRVTQYF
TRBV7-9	TRBJ2-1	CASSLEFRNEQFF
TRBV12-3/TRBV12-4	TRBJ2-6	CASSRRNGGRAGANVLTF
TRBV4-3	TRBJ2-5	CASSRSASDRGETQYF
TRBV4-2	TRBJ2-3	CASSQEVAGGLIDTQYF
TRBV4-1	TRBJ1-2	CASSPQGSYGYTF
TRBV7-2	TRBJ2-3	CASRPTAFDTQYF
TRBV3-1	TRBJ1-2	CASSQDKGRAVSFYGYTF
TRBV20-1	TRBJ2-1	CSASGTSINEQFF
TRBV28	TRBJ1-2	CASSSPSPVIYGYTF
TRBV7-2	TRBJ2-3	CASSLAPAGASQGTQYF
TRBV13	TRBJ2-3	CASSMTSRADTQYF
TRBV6-5	TRBJ1-2	CASSYSRTGTHLGYGYTF
TRBV20-1	TRBJ2-3	CSARNPGQFFRTDTQYF
TRBV7-9	TRBJ2-5	CASSFRTSEEETQYF
TRBV7-2	TRBJ2-1	CASSPLARSNEQFF
TRBV29-1	TRBJ1-2	CSVEVQGPGGYTF
TRBV13	TRBJ1-1	CASSFGVLGTEAFF
TRBV5-1	TRBJ2-5	CASSLGPLVEETQYF
TRBV12-3/TRBV12-4	TRBJ1-2	CASSLGTGGNYGYTF
TRBV24-1	TRBJ2-7	CATSDLRDRGEISYEQYF
TRBV5-1	TRBJ1-5	CASSLEGQAGQPQHF
TRBV11-2	TRBJ2-5	CASSSSGPQETQYF
TRBV7-9	TRBJ1-1	CASSLEGGSTEAFF
TRBV6-1	TRBJ1-5	CASSLRHRGDGQPQHF
TRBV4-3	TRBJ2-2	CASSQRRWSYGELFF
TRBV20-1	TRBJ2-1	CSGGGGRRYNEQFF
TRBV20-1	TRBJ2-7	CSANIAAEQYF
TRBV7-9	TRBJ1-1	CASSYPGGQENTEAFF
TRBV19	TRBJ1-5	CASSMFPGAGQPQHF
TRBV15	TRBJ2-3	CATSRDERAGTDTQYF
TRBV4-3	TRBJ2-1	CASSQDGSRYNEQFF
TRBV7-9	TRBJ1-1	CASSLATGTEAFF
TRBV4-1	TRBJ2-5	CASSPDPGTSGGVKETQYF
TRBV3-1	TRBJ2-1	CASSQDRTSGSNEQFF
TRBV20-1	TRBJ2-7	CSATASTGVVHEQYF
TRBV27	TRBJ2-7	CASSFGQGARYEQYF
TRBV3-1	TRBJ1-1	CASSPGGDRNTEAFF
TRBV29-1	TRBJ2-1	CSVPLPSSYNEQFF
TRBV28	TRBJ2-6	CATQQGSGANVLTF
TRBV10-3	TRBJ2-3	CAISDGKAQYF
TRBV7-6	TRBJ2-5	CASSLVGGGAGSKTQYF
TRBV6-5	TRBJ1-2	CASRGQSRGYTF
TRBV6-1	TRBJ1-2	CASSRGPSPRDGYTF
TRBV5-1	TRBJ1-4	CASSIQPATNEKLFF
TRBV6-5	TRBJ1-3	CASSYKGRLLGNTIYF